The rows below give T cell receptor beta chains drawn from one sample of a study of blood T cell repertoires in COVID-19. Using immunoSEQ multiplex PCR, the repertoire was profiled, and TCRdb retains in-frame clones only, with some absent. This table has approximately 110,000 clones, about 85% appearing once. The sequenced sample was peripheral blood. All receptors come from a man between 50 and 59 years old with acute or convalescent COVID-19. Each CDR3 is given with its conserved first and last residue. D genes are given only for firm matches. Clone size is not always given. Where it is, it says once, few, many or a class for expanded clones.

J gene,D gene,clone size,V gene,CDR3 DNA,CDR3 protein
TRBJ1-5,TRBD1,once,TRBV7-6,TGTGCCAGCAGCCCTGGGGCAGGGGGTAATCAGCCCCAGCATTTT,CASSPGAGGNQPQHF
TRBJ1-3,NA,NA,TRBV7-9,TGTGCCAGCAGCCCAGGGTTCACTGGAAACACCATATATTTT,CASSPGFTGNTIYF
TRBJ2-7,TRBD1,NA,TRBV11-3,TGTGCCAGCAGCTTAGGGAGACAGGGTCCCTATTCCTACGAGCAGTACTTC,CASSLGRQGPYSYEQYF
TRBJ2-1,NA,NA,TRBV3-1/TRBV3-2,TGTGCCAGCAGCCACCCCCCAGCGGCTGAGCAGTTCTTC,CASSHPPAAEQFF
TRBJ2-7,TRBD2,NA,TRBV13,TGTGCCAGCAGCCCCCGGACTAGCGCCTCCTACGAGCAGTACTTC,CASSPRTSASYEQYF
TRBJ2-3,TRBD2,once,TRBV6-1,TGTGCCAGCAGAGAACCGGGACTAGCGGGGGGGCTTTTTCCAGATACGCAGTATTTT,CASREPGLAGGLFPDTQYF
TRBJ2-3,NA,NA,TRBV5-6,TGTGCCAGCCGAGGACAGTTGACAGATACGCAGTATTTT,CASRGQLTDTQYF
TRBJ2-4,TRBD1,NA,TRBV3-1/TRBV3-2,TGTGCCAGCAGCCCCCGGGACAGGGCCAAAAACATTCAGTACTTC,CASSPRDRAKNIQYF
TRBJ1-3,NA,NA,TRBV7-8,TGTGCCAGCAGCACCGGACAGTTGTCGACTGGAAACACCATATATTTT,CASSTGQLSTGNTIYF
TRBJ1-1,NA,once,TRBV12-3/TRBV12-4,TGTGCCAGCAGTTCAGGGTCATACACTGAAGCTTTCTTT,CASSSGSYTEAFF
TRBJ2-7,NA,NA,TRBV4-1,TGCGCCAGCAGCCAAGAGGGCCAGTTGTCCTACGAGCAGTACTTC,CASSQEGQLSYEQYF
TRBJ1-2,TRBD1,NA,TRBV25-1,TGTGCCAGCAGTGAACCGGGACAGGGGGCTAACGGCTACACCTTC,CASSEPGQGANGYTF
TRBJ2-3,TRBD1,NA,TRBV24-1,TGTGCCACCAGTGACGACCGGGACAGGGGTTTCGATACGCAGTATTTT,CATSDDRDRGFDTQYF
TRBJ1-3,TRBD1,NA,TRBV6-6,TGTGCCAGCAGCAATTTTAGGGGCCTCACCGGGACAGGGGAAGGAAACACCATATATTTT,CASSNFRGLTGTGEGNTIYF
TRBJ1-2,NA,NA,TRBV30,TGTGCCTGGGACCGAGGGTCCGGCTACACCTTC,CAWDRGSGYTF
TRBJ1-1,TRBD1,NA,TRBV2,TGTGCCAGCAGAGGGACAGAGAGTGTCACTGAAGCTTTCTTT,CASRGTESVTEAFF
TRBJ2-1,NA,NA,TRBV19,TGTGCCACCAGGGGACCATACAATGAGCAGTTCTTC,CATRGPYNEQFF